The source of this T cell receptor (beta chain) is a study of T cell repertoires in cytomegalovirus infection. Study background: CMV infection plus the matching HLA type was flagged by public TCR beta signatures.

The length of the CDR3 is 13 residues. V was cut by 4 bases and J by 3 bases, with 10 bases left in between. Germline lookup yields CDR1 SGHTA and CDR2 FQGNSA. This clonotype has a count of ten or more. The target antigen is unknown. TCRdb passed the reads through MiXCR, listing each CDR3 protein once. The table lists about 89,000 distinct CDR3 sequences, 25% to 30% of them singletons. The sample was CD8+ T cells from cultured PBMCs, taken from culture after CMV antigen stimulation. This clonotype was sampled from a human donor in good health (CMV status not recorded). Some clones in this sample may be carry-over from other donors' samples. The chain combines TRBV7-2 with TRBJ2-7; D gene unclear. CDR3 nucleotides: TGTGCCAGCAGCTCCGGGTTGTACTACGAGCAGTACTTC. This gives the protein CASSSGLYYEQYF. Together with reference TRBV7-2 and TRBJ2-7, the CDR3 gives the full variable domain: GAGVSQSPSNKVTEKGKDVELRCDPISGHTALYWYRQSLGQGLEFLIYFQGNSAPDKSGLPSDRFSAERTGGSVSTLTIQRTQQEDSAVYLCASSSGLYYEQYFGPGTRLTVT.